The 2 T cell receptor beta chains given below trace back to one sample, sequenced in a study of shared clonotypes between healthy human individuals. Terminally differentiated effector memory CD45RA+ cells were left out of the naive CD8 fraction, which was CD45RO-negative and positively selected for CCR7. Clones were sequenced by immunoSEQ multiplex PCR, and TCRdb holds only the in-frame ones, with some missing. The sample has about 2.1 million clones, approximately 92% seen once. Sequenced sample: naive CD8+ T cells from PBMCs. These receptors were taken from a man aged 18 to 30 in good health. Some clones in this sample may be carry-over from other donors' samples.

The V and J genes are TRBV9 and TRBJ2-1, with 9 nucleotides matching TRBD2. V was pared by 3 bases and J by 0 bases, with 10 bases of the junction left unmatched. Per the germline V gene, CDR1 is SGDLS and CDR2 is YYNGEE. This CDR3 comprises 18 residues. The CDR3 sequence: CASSDTTSGGSSYNEQFF. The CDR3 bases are TGTGCCAGCAGCGATACGACTAGCGGAGGTAGCTCCTACAATGAGCAGTTCTTC.

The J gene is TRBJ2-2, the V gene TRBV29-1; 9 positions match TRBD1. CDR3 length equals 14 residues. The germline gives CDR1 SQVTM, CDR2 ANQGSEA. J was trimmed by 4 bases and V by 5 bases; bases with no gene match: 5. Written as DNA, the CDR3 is TGCAGCGTTACCGGGACAGGGAGCACCGGGGAGCTGTTTTTT. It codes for CSVTGTGSTGELFF.